This T cell receptor (beta chain) derives from a study of memory CD4+ T cells and cytomegalovirus serostatus. Regarding the study as a whole: About 40% of the roughly 150 known CMV-associated TCRbeta sequences appeared in CD4+ memory. Repertoires predicted CMV serostatus with median bootstrapped AUC of 0.95.

Single viable CD3+CD4+CD8-CD45RO+ cells were sorted as the memory CD4+ T cells. Serum IgG to CMV pp150, pp28, p38 and p52 defined serostatus. This clone was recorded only once. The antigen is not known. This CDR3 is built from 12 residues. The trim removed 8 bases at V and 7 bases at J, leaving 5 bases unmatched. Germline V gene sequence: CDR1 LNHDA, CDR2 SQIVND (reference sequence). Authors' analysis steps: Out-of-frame sequences were removed, leaving 2 million to 2.5 million distinct TCRbeta sequences. The data were produced by immunoSEQ multiplex PCR, yet TCRdb's version contains in-frame clones alone and is incomplete. V and J calls and clone size are copied from that table; D and trimming were computed from the DNA. The sample gives about 54,000 clones, over 65% of which show up once; under 3% is in the top ten.

This TCR derives from an adult in good health and CMV-seropositive. The source material was memory CD4+ T cells from blood. The chain recombines TRBV19 with TRBJ1-5; 7 bases match TRBD1. The CDR3, as DNA: TGTGCCAGTCAACAGGGGAACCAGCCCCAGCATTTT. Its translation is CASQQGNQPQHF.